Described below is a single T cell receptor (beta chain) sequence and its context. The antigen remains undetermined. The record originates from a study of cytomegalovirus exposure and HLA in healthy donors. With 60 Vbeta and 13 Jbeta primers, the PCR was carried out. Sequencing used immunoSEQ multiplex PCR; TCRdb keeps in-frame clones, though not all of them. The table shows some 80,000 clones, with under 80% occurring only once. Regarding the study as a whole: The later analysis indicated that the majority of CMV-associated TCR beta chains appeared HLA-restricted.

This cohort consisted of healthy bone marrow donors. The specimen was PBMCs. This TCR came from a man aged 18 to 29 in good health and CMV-seropositive.

CDR3 DNA sequence: TGCAGTGCTAGAAACGGTTACGAGCAGTACTTC. Translation gives CSARNGYEQYF. The chain joins TRBV20-1 to TRBJ2-7; unclear D gene. Germline assignment: CDR1 DFQATT and CDR2 SNEGSKA (reference sequence). The V and J ends lost 2 bases and 4 bases respectively, with 6 bases between them. The CDR3 extends over 11 amino acids.